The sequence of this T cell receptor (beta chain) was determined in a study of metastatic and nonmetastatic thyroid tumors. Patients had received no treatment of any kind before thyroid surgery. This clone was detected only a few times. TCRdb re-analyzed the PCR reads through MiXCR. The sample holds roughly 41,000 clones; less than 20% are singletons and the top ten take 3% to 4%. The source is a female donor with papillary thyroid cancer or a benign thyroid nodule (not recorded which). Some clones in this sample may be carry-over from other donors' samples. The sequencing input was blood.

The CDR3 DNA reads as TGTGCCACCAGCTGCGGTGTGGACAGCTCTGGGGCCAACGTCCTGACTTTC. This encodes CATSCGVDSSGANVLTF. The chain has TRBV15 and TRBJ2-6; D may be TRBD1 (6 bases). The germline CDR1 and CDR2 sequences are LNHNV and YYDKDF (reference sequence). The CDR3 is made up of 17 amino acids. V dropped 5 bases and J dropped 0 bases, with 14 bases sitting between them.